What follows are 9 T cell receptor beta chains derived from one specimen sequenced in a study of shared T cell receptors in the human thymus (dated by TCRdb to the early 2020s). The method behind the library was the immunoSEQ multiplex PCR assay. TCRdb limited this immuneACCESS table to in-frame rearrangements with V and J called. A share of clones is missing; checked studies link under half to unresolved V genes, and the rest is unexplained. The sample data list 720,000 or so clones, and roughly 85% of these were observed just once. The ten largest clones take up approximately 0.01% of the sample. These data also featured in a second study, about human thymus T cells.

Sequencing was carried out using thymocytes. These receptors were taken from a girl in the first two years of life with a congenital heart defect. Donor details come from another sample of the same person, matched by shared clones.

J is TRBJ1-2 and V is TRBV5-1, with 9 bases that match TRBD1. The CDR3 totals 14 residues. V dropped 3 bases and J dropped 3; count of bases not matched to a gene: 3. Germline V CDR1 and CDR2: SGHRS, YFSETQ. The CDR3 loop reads CASSWDRAYYGYTF. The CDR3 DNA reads TGCGCCAGCAGCTGGGACAGGGCTTACTATGGCTACACCTTC.

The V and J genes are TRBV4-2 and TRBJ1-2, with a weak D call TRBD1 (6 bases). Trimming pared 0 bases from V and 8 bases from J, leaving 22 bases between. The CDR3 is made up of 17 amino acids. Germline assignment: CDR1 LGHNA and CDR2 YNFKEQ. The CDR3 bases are TGTGCCAGCAGCCAAGATAACAGGGTCCGTATTTCCTCGGGCTACACCTTC. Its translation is CASSQDNRVRISSGYTF.

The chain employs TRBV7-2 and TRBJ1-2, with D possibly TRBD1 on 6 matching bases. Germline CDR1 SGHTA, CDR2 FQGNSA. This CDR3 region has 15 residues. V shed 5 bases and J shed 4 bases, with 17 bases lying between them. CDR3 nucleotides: TGTGCCAGCAGCCCGGCGGACAGAACCTTCTATGGCTACACCTTC. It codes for CASSPADRTFYGYTF.

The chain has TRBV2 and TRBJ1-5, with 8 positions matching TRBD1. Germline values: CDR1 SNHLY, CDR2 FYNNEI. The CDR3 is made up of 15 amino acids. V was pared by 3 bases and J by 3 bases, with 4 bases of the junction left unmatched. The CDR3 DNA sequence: TGTGCCAGCAGTGATGGACAGGGTTCCAATCAGCCCCAGCATTTT. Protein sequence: CASSDGQGSNQPQHF. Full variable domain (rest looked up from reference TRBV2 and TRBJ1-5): EPEVTQTPSHQVTQMGQEVILRCVPISNHLYFYWYRQILGQKVEFLVSFYNNEISEKSEIFDDQFSVERPDGSNFTLKIRSTKLEDSAMYFCASSDGQGSNQPQHFGDGTRLSIL.

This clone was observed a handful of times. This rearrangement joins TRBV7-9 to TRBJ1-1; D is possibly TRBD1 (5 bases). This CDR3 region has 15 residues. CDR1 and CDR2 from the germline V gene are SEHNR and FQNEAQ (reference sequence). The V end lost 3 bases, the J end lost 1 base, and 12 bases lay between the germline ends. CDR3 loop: CASSFIGARNTEAFF. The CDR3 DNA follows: TGTGCCAGCAGCTTTATAGGGGCTCGGAACACTGAAGCTTTCTTT.

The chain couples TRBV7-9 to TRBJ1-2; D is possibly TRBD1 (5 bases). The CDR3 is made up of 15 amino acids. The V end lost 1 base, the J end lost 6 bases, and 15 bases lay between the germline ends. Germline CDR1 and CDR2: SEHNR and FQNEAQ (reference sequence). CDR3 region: CASSLGRAGGDGYTF. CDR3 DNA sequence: TGTGCCAGCAGCTTAGGCAGGGCGGGAGGGGATGGCTACACCTTC. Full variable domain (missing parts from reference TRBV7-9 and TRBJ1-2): DTGVSQNPRHKITKRGQNVTFRCDPISEHNRLYWYRQTLGQGPEFLTYFQNEAQLEKSRLLSDRFSAERPKGSFSTLEIQRTEQGDSAMYLCASSLGRAGGDGYTFGSGTRLTVV.

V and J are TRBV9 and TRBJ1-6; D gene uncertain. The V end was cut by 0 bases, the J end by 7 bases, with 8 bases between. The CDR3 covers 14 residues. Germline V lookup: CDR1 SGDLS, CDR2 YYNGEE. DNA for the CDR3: TGTGCCAGCAGCGTAGTATCTCCGAATTCACCCCTCCACTTT. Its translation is CASSVVSPNSPLHF.

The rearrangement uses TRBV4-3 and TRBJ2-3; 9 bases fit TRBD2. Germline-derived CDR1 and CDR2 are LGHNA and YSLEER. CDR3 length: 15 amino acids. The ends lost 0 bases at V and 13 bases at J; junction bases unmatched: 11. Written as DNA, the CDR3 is TGCGCCAGCAGCCAAGAGCCTCCTCTAGCGGGGCCGGAGTATTTT. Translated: CASSQEPPLAGPEYF.

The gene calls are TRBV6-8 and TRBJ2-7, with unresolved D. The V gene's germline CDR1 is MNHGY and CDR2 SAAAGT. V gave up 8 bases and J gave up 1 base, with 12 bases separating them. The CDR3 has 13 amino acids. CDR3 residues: CASRVLRSYEQYF. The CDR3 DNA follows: TGTGCCAGCCGGGTCCTGAGGTCCTACGAGCAGTACTTC.